One and the same sample provided the 5 T cell receptor beta chains below, sequenced in a study of CD8+ T cells in alopecia areata. Lesional scalp punch biopsies and peripheral blood were collected from alopecia areata patients. RNA was isolated and reverse transcribed to cDNA, the sequencing template. The table came from immunoSEQ multiplex PCR; TCRdb's copy has only in-frame clones and leaves some out. Here the sample spans over 15,000 clones, less than 70% being singletons. The sequenced sample consisted of skin. Receptor source: a human donor with alopecia areata.

This clone was counted a single time. This chain joins TRBV18 and TRBJ1-2; the D gene is possibly TRBD1 (6 bases). Trimming left V 3 bases short and J 7 bases short, with 15 bases between. CDR1 is KGHSH and CDR2 is LQKENI in the germline V gene. This CDR3 is built from 14 residues. The CDR3 DNA sequence: TGTGCCAGCTCACCCAACGGGGGCGCGGGTGGCTACACCTTC. Its protein is CASSPNGGAGGYTF.

The V and J genes are TRBV25-1 and TRBJ2-1; 8 bases line up with TRBD2. The ends lost 3 bases at V and 6 bases at J; junction bases unmatched: 7. The CDR3 contains 15 residues. The germline gives CDR1 MGHDK, CDR2 SYGVNS. DNA for the CDR3: TGTGCCAGCAGTGACAGATTTGCGGGAGGCAATGAGCAGTTCTTC. Amino acids: CASSDRFAGGNEQFF.

This clone has only a few counts. This chain uses TRBV28 with TRBJ2-1; 11 bases are shared with TRBD2. V lost 7 bases to trimming and J lost 15 bases; unmatched junction nucleotides: 8. The CDR3 is 12 residues long. The germline V gene encodes CDR1 MDHEN and CDR2 SYDVKM. In nucleotides, the CDR3 is TGTGCCAGCACCAAAAGACTAGCGGGATGGTTCTTC. This encodes CASTKRLAGWFF.

CDR3 bases: TGTGCCAGCAGCTGGAGGGGGAGGGGGTACGAGCAGTACTTC. Its translation is CASSWRGRGYEQYF. V is TRBV7-2 and J is TRBJ2-7; possibly TRBD2 for D (7 bases). The CDR3 covers 14 residues. The V gene's germline CDR1 is SGHTA and CDR2 FQGNSA. The V end lost 4 bases, the J end lost 4 bases, and 14 bases lay between the germline ends. Supplemented by reference TRBV7-2 and TRBJ2-7, the full variable domain reads GAGVSQSPSNKVTEKGKDVELRCDPISGHTALYWYRQSLGQGLEFLIYFQGNSAPDKSGLPSDRFSAERTGGSVSTLTIQRTQQEDSAVYLCASSWRGRGYEQYFGPGTRLTVT.

This clone was seen just once. This chain uses TRBV28 with TRBJ2-5, with a tentative D call TRBD2 (6 bases). Germline loops: CDR1 MDHEN, CDR2 SYDVKM. This CDR3 spans 15 amino acids. With 2 bases removed from V and 3 bases from J, the gap between germline ends came to 13 bases. Written as DNA, the CDR3 is TGTGCCAGCAGTTTAAGCAGGGCGGGGAAAGAGACCCAGTACTTC. Translated: CASSLSRAGKETQYF.